The 18 T cell receptor beta chains reported below all come from one sample, sequenced in a study of Ad26.COV2.S vaccination and SARS-CoV-2 variants (dated by TCRdb to the early 2020s). The sample's treatment or condition label is to be understood as: some 19 received Ad26.COV2.S at low or high dose, single or two shots; about 5 received placebo; per-sample allocation not given. For vaccine and placebo recipients, the sequenced repertoires came from samples collected on day 63 after the first injection. The protocol used for the library was the immunoSEQ multiplex PCR assay. TCRdb carries this immuneACCESS record with in-frame sequences only. Its versions omit some clonotypes, under half of them owing to an unresolved V gene in the studies checked, with the rest unexplained. Recorded for this sample are hundreds of thousands of clones; roughly nine tenths of them occurred a single time. Around 1.5% of the sample lies in the top ten.

The material sequenced was peripheral blood, taken in a trial of Ad26.COV2.S vaccine versus placebo. These receptors were taken from a person aged 18-65 years who received the Ad26.COV2.S COVID-19 vaccine or a placebo.

This chain links TRBV18 with TRBJ2-5; TRBD1 matches 7 bases. Germline V gene lookup returns CDR1 KGHSH and CDR2 LQKENI. CDR3 length equals 17 residues. The trim removed 6 bases at V and 2 bases at J, leaving 15 bases unmatched. The CDR3 protein is CASSRDSLSTVQETQYF. CDR3 coding DNA: TGTGCCAGCTCCCGGGACAGCCTCTCCACGGTTCAAGAGACCCAGTACTTC.

This chain links TRBV5-1 with TRBJ2-5; either TRBD1 or TRBD2 may fit D (5 bases each). The V gene lost 4 bases and the J gene lost 4 bases, with 14 bases spanning the gap. CDR1 and CDR2 from the germline V gene are SGHRS and YFSETQ. This CDR3 has 14 amino acids. CDR3 DNA: TGCGCCAGCAGCACACGACGGGGACGAGAGACCCAGTACTTC. Residues: CASSTRRGRETQYF.

The chain links TRBV21-1 to TRBJ1-5. TRBV21-1 is labeled a pseudogene. CDR3 size: 15 residues. CDR3 loop: CASLGWGSREQPQHF. For the CDR3, the DNA is TGTGCCAGCTTGGGTTGGGGCTCACGGGAACAGCCCCAGCATTTT.

The chain recombines TRBV14 with TRBJ2-6, with D perhaps TRBD1 or TRBD2 (6 bases each). V was trimmed by 4 bases and J by 3 bases, leaving 16 bases between them. CDR3 length: 17 residues. Germline V lookup: CDR1 SGHDN, CDR2 FVKESK. CDR3 region: CASSLSGRGRGANVLTF. The CDR3, as DNA: TGTGCCAGCAGCCTCTCAGGTCGGGGGCGTGGGGCCAACGTCCTGACTTTC.

This clone was recorded only once. This sequence joins TRBV24-1 and TRBJ2-1, with D possibly matching TRBD2 (6 bases). Germline-derived CDR1 and CDR2 are KGHDR and SFDVKD. This CDR3 is 17 amino acids long. The V and J ends lost 0 bases and 5 bases respectively, with 16 bases between them. DNA for the CDR3: TGTGCCACCAGTGATTTGGTGGACCCCCGGGGGAACAATGAGCAGTTCTTC. It encodes CATSDLVDPRGNNEQFF.

The V and J genes are TRBV30 and TRBJ2-1; 10 nucleotides line up with TRBD2. The ends lost 3 bases at V and 2 bases at J; junction bases unmatched: 4. CDR1 is GTSNPN and CDR2 is SVGIG in the germline V gene (reference sequence). This CDR3 contains 15 residues. The CDR3 DNA is TGTGCCTGGAGCACTAGCGGGAATCCCTACAATGAGCAGTTCTTC. As protein: CAWSTSGNPYNEQFF.

This clone was picked up one time. This chain connects TRBV30 to TRBJ1-1, with D unresolved. The V end lost 2 bases, the J end lost 6 bases, and 10 bases lay between the germline ends. Germline values: CDR1 GTSNPN, CDR2 SVGIG (reference sequence). This CDR3 region has 12 residues. The CDR3 loop reads CAWSKGDAEAFF. In nucleotides, the CDR3 is TGTGCCTGGAGTAAGGGTGACGCTGAAGCTTTCTTT.

For the CDR3, the DNA is TGTGCCAGTAAAACAAGGGGTGCTGGGGCCAACGTCCTGACTTTC. It yields the protein CASKTRGAGANVLTF. The chain has TRBV19 and TRBJ2-6; tentatively, D is TRBD1 (5 bases). The CDR3 has 15 amino acids. Trimming pared 7 bases from V and 2 bases from J, leaving 12 bases between. Germline lookup yields CDR1 LNHDA and CDR2 SQIVND (reference sequence).

This clone was counted a single time. The CDR3 sequence is CASSQEAGGTGELFF. In DNA form, the CDR3 reads TGCGCCAGCAGCCAAGAAGCAGGGGGGACCGGGGAGCTGTTTTTT. The chain links TRBV4-1 to TRBJ2-2, with a tentative D call TRBD1 (7 bases). CDR1 MGHRA and CDR2 YSYEKL come from the germline V gene. V lost 0 bases and J lost 5, with 10 bases in between. The length of the CDR3 is 15 residues.

This chain connects TRBV12-3 or TRBV12-4 to TRBJ2-1, with D possibly called TRBD1 or TRBD2 (5 bases each). This CDR3 is 12 amino acids long. V lost 4 bases to trimming and J lost 10 bases, with 11 bases between them. The DNA of the CDR3 is TGTGCCAGCAGTTGGGACCGCTGGGAGCAGTTCTTC. This gives the protein CASSWDRWEQFF.

The J gene is TRBJ2-1, the V gene TRBV27; unclear D gene. This CDR3 region has 11 residues. Trimming took 7 bases from V and 9 from J, leaving 10 bases between them. Germline CDR1 MNHEY, CDR2 SMNVEV (reference sequence). The CDR3 reads CASILGPEQFF. CDR3 in DNA: TGTGCCAGCATCCTTGGGCCTGAGCAGTTCTTC.

Comments on this clone: The junction shows a germline mismatch at one end, possibly a read error. The chain joins TRBV19 to TRBJ1-1; weak D call: TRBD1 (5 bases). Germline assignment: CDR1 LNHDA and CDR2 SQIVND (reference sequence). This CDR3 contains 12 residues. CDR3 coding DNA: TGTGCCAGTAGTGCCTGGAGGGACGTCGGGGTCTTT. Encoded protein: CASSAWRDVGVF.

This chain links TRBV2 with TRBJ1-2; possibly TRBD1 for D (5 bases). CDR1 and CDR2 (germline): SNHLY, FYNNEI. Trimming removed 5 bases from V and 8 bases from J, with 12 bases in between. CDR3 length: 12 amino acids. The CDR3 DNA sequence: TGTGCCAGCAGTCCACAGGCCCGGGGCTACACCTTC. This codes for CASSPQARGYTF.

The chain combines TRBV19 with TRBJ2-1; maybe TRBD1 (6 bases). Germline V CDR1 and CDR2: LNHDA, SQIVND (reference sequence). Trimming pared 3 bases from V and 7 bases from J, leaving 7 bases between. There are 12 residues in the CDR3. The DNA of the CDR3 is TGTGCCAGTAGTATCCAGGGGAATGAGCAGTTCTTC. Its translation is CASSIQGNEQFF.

This clone appeared a few times. The sample holds other DNA sequences that translate to the same CDR3. This rearrangement joins TRBV6-5 to TRBJ1-5; no reliable D call. The V end lost 3 bases, the J end lost 6 bases, and 12 bases lay between the germline ends. This CDR3 contains 14 residues. CDR1 and CDR2 (germline): MNHEY, SVGAGI. The CDR3 DNA is TGTGCCAGCAGTTATCGGCCGGGCGTTCAGCCCCAGCATTTT. Its protein product is CASSYRPGVQPQHF.

This clone was seen just once. The DNA for the CDR3 is TGTGCCTGGAGTCCCCTGGGTGTTACAGGCGAGCAGTACTTC. The encoded protein is CAWSPLGVTGEQYF. The V and J genes are TRBV30 and TRBJ2-7; possible D gene TRBD1, 5 bases. Germline CDR1 reads GTSNPN; CDR2 reads SVGIG (reference sequence). V shed 2 bases and J shed 6 bases, with 17 bases lying between them. The CDR3 totals 14 residues. Full variable domain (remainder filled in from reference TRBV30 and TRBJ2-7): SQTIHQWPATLVQPVGSPLSLECTVEGTSNPNLYWYRQAAGRGLQLLFYSVGIGQISSEVPQNLSASRPQDRQFILSSKKLLLSDSGFYLCAWSPLGVTGEQYFGPGTRLTVT.

The rearrangement links TRBV14 to TRBJ1-3; D is uncertain. The CDR3 runs to 14 residues. Trimming shortened V by 1 base and J by 3 bases, and 7 bases separated the two germline ends. Germline-derived CDR1 and CDR2 are SGHDN and FVKESK. The CDR3 loop reads CASSQVSGGNTIYF. CDR3 coding DNA: TGTGCCAGCAGCCAAGTATCCGGTGGAAACACCATATATTTT.

The chain is built from TRBV4-3 and TRBJ2-6; TRBD2 matches at 15 bases. Looked up from germline, CDR1 is LGHNA and CDR2 is YSLEER. Losses at the gene ends were 2 bases for V and 5 bases for J; bases not matched to a gene: 7. The CDR3 loop spans 19 amino acids. The CDR3, as DNA: TGCGCCAGCAGCCAACTACTCGGGACTAGCGGGGGGAGGGCCAACGTCCTGACTTTC. This codes for CASSQLLGTSGGRANVLTF.